This entry lists 28 T cell receptor beta chains sequenced from one sample in a study of Tregs in tolerant kidney transplant recipients. This table comes from immunoSEQ multiplex PCR, and its TCRdb copy is limited to in-frame clones, with some not included. The sample has about 81,000 clones; roughly nine tenths are singletons. Mixed chimerism was transient after nonmyeloablative marrow transplants from related graft donors. Material: CD4+ T cells from blood (PBMCs), obtained 24 months after the transplant. These receptors originate from a human patient who received a combined kidney and bone marrow transplant. Some of the T cells might come from the graft donor.

DNA of the CDR3: TGTGCCAGCTCACCCGCGACTAGCGGGAGAGATACGCAGTATTTT. Translated: CASSPATSGRDTQYF. The rearrangement uses TRBV18 and TRBJ2-3; 12 bases are a match to TRBD2. From germline, CDR1 is KGHSH and CDR2 LQKENI. The CDR3 length is 15 residues. Trimming took 3 bases from V and 5 from J; bases not matched to a gene: 3.

The chain recombines TRBV11-2 with TRBJ2-5; 13 bases map to TRBD2. This CDR3 comprises 16 residues. Germline-derived CDR1 and CDR2 are SGHAT and FQNNGV. V dropped 5 bases and J dropped 4; count of bases not matched to a gene: 7. The CDR3 here is CASSPAGLAGSETQYF. The CDR3 nucleotides read TGTGCCAGCAGCCCCGCGGGACTAGCGGGATCAGAGACCCAGTACTTC.

The rearrangement uses TRBV7-2 and TRBJ1-1; weak D call: TRBD1 (5 bases). V was cut by 1 base and J by 1 base, with 7 bases left in between. The CDR3 covers 14 residues. Looked up from germline, CDR1 is SGHTA and CDR2 is FQGNSA. CDR3 sequence: CASSLGRENTEAFF. The CDR3 nucleotides are TGTGCCAGCAGCTTAGGCAGGGAGAACACTGAAGCTTTCTTT.

The chain combines TRBV20-1 with TRBJ1-4; D is uncertain. The germline V gene encodes CDR1 DFQATT and CDR2 SNEGSKA (reference sequence). The CDR3 spans 11 residues. V was trimmed by 6 bases and J by 8 bases, leaving 10 bases between them. CDR3 DNA: TGCAGTGCAGAGGGCAGGGAAAAACTGTTTTTT. Translated, it gives CSAEGREKLFF.

The V call is TRBV19, the J call TRBJ1-2; the D is unclear. The germline V gene encodes CDR1 LNHDA and CDR2 SQIVND (reference sequence). The CDR3 has 12 amino acids. V lost 3 bases, J lost 7 bases, and 9 bases lay in between. In DNA form, the CDR3 reads TGTGCCAGTAGTATCAGTTGGAGTGGCTACACCTTC. Translated: CASSISWSGYTF.

To note about this clone: Compared with germline, one end of the junction differs, possibly owing to a read error. The sample contains more than one DNA sequence encoding this CDR3. V is TRBV4-3 and J is TRBJ1-6; maybe TRBD1 (5 bases). Germline loops: CDR1 LGHNA, CDR2 YSLEER. The CDR3 spans 17 residues. CDR3 nucleotide sequence: TGCGCCAGCAGCCAAGACGGCAGGGCCCCTTATAATTCCCCCCTCCACTTT. The encoded protein is CASSQDGRAPYNSPLHF.

The chain uses TRBV6-4 and TRBJ2-3, with D perhaps matching TRBD1 (5 bases). The CDR3 consists of 17 residues. Germline V gene lookup returns CDR1 MRHNA and CDR2 SNTAGT. With 1 base removed from V and 0 bases from J, the gap between germline ends came to 14 bases. CDR3 nucleotide sequence: TGTGCCAGCAGTGACTATTCCGACAGCTCTAGCACAGATACGCAGTATTTT. It specifies CASSDYSDSSSTDTQYF.

J is TRBJ2-5 and V is TRBV6-5, with TRBD2 as a possible D gene (5 bases). The CDR3 has 14 amino acids. Trimming left V 6 bases short and J 6 bases short, with 17 bases between. Germline assignment: CDR1 MNHEY and CDR2 SVGAGI. CDR3 nucleotide sequence: TGTGCCAGCAGAGTGGGAGTCCAGGCTCAGACCCAGTACTTC. As protein: CASRVGVQAQTQYF.

This rearrangement joins TRBV25-1 to TRBJ2-1; 7 bases match TRBD2. This CDR3 has 14 residues. Trimming cost V 7 bases and J 9 bases; bases outside gene matches: 12. Per germline, CDR1 MGHDK and CDR2 SYGVNS. The CDR3 coding sequence is TGTGCCAGCATAGGAGCGGGGCATTGGGGTGAGCAGTTCTTC. Protein sequence: CASIGAGHWGEQFF.

This chain joins TRBV7-2 and TRBJ2-2; no clear D gene. V was clipped by 8 bases and J by 5 bases, with 9 bases between them. The CDR3 sequence is 12 residues long. Per germline, CDR1 SGHTA and CDR2 FQGNSA. For the CDR3, the DNA is TGTGCCAGCGGTAGATATACCGGGGAGCTGTTTTTT. It yields the protein CASGRYTGELFF. Complete variable domain (other parts from reference TRBV7-2 and TRBJ2-2): GAGVSQSPSNKVTEKGKDVELRCDPISGHTALYWYRQSLGQGLEFLIYFQGNSAPDKSGLPSDRFSAERTGGSVSTLTIQRTQQEDSAVYLCASGRYTGELFFGEGSRLTVL.

The rearrangement joins TRBV7-2 to TRBJ2-4; 8 bases line up with TRBD2. V trimming: 5 bases; J trimming: 5 bases; junction bases outside the gene matches: 8. The CDR3 has 15 amino acids. Looked up from germline, CDR1 is SGHTA and CDR2 is FQGNSA. This CDR3 is CASSPLLGRENIQYF. CDR3 bases: TGTGCCAGCAGCCCGCTCCTCGGGAGGGAAAACATTCAGTACTTC.

V and J are TRBV18 and TRBJ2-1; D perhaps matches TRBD2 (5 bases). Trimming stripped 4 bases from V and 4 bases from J, with 14 bases between. The CDR3 contains 15 residues. Germline CDR1 reads KGHSH; CDR2 reads LQKENI. The CDR3 nucleotides are TGTGCCAGCTCACTCGGAGGAGCGCAATACAATGAGCAGTTCTTC. The encoded protein is CASSLGGAQYNEQFF.

The chain is built from TRBV7-3 and TRBJ2-5; D might be TRBD2 (5 bases). The CDR3 totals 15 residues. V dropped 0 bases and J dropped 5 bases, with 13 bases sitting between them. Germline V gene data show CDR1 as SGHTA and CDR2 as FQGTGA. CDR3 coding DNA: TGTGCCAGCAGCTTAACCAGTAGCGCGGCGGAGACCCAGTACTTC. This translates into CASSLTSSAAETQYF. Filled out from reference TRBV7-3 and TRBJ2-5, the complete variable domain reads GAGVSQTPSNKVTEKGKYVELRCDPISGHTALYWYRQSLGQGPEFLIYFQGTGAADDSGLPNDRFFAVRPEGSVSTLKIQRTERGDSAVYLCASSLTSSAAETQYFGPGTRLLVL.

J is TRBJ2-7 and V is TRBV5-1; D is possibly TRBD1 (6 bases). The CDR3 covers 15 residues. V was cut by 4 bases and J by 1 base, with 15 bases left in between. Germline V gene lookup returns CDR1 SGHRS and CDR2 YFSETQ. CDR3 loop: CASSGVGAESYEQYF. CDR3 nucleotide sequence: TGCGCCAGCAGCGGGGTGGGGGCCGAATCCTACGAGCAGTACTTC.

The chain combines TRBV2 with TRBJ2-3, with 7 bases fitting TRBD2. This CDR3 spans 15 amino acids. V lost 7 bases and J lost 5; bases outside the gene matches: 12. CDR1 is SNHLY and CDR2 is FYNNEI in the germline V gene. The DNA for the CDR3 is TGTGCCAGCACCATCCTGGGCGGGAGTGGAGATACGCAGTATTTT. This translates into CASTILGGSGDTQYF.

This chain uses TRBV9 with TRBJ2-1, with D unclear. The germline V gene has CDR1 SGDLS and CDR2 YYNGEE. Trimming cost V 0 bases and J 4 bases, with 14 bases left between them. The CDR3 length is 16 residues. The CDR3 reads CASSVASYSLYNEQFF. The CDR3 nucleotides are TGTGCCAGCAGCGTAGCATCGTACAGTTTGTACAATGAGCAGTTCTTC.

The chain couples TRBV2 to TRBJ2-3; 7 bases are a match to TRBD2. This CDR3 is 14 amino acids long. Per germline, CDR1 SNHLY and CDR2 FYNNEI. J was trimmed by 1 base and V by 7 bases; bases with no gene match: 5. The CDR3 DNA reads TGTGCCAGCACCCTGACTAGCCGCACAGATACGCAGTATTTT. Translation: CASTLTSRTDTQYF.

The chain couples TRBV6-5 to TRBJ1-1; D is possibly TRBD1 (5 bases). Germline loops: CDR1 MNHEY, CDR2 SVGAGI. The CDR3 length is 14 residues. V lost 4 bases and J 1 base, leaving 10 bases between the germline ends. The CDR3 sequence is CASSSRGGNTEAFF. In DNA form, the CDR3 reads TGTGCCAGCAGTTCCCGGGGGGGGAACACTGAAGCTTTCTTT.

The chain links TRBV11-2 to TRBJ2-1; tentatively, D is TRBD2 (7 bases). The V end lost 1 base, the J end lost 15 bases, and 10 bases lay between the germline ends. The CDR3 runs 11 residues. The germline CDR1 and CDR2 sequences are SGHAT and FQNNGV. The CDR3, as DNA: TGTGCCAGCAGCTTAGGAGGGGGGGGGTTCTTC. This codes for CASSLGGGGFF.

This chain links TRBV2 with TRBJ2-3; TRBD1 might be the D (6 bases). Germline V gives CDR1 SNHLY, CDR2 FYNNEI. V dropped 10 bases and J dropped 2 bases, with 13 bases sitting between them. The CDR3 covers 13 residues. The CDR3 DNA reads as TGTGCCACAGGACAGAAACTCACAGATACGCAGTATTTT. Translating it yields CATGQKLTDTQYF.

The chain has TRBV9 and TRBJ2-7, with D unresolved. Trimming cost V 0 bases and J 7 bases, with 14 bases left between them. Per germline, CDR1 SGDLS and CDR2 YYNGEE. CDR3 size: 14 residues. The CDR3 DNA follows: TGTGCCAGCAGCGTAGAGGCCGTCGGGTTGGAGCAGTACTTC. This sequence encodes CASSVEAVGLEQYF.

J is TRBJ2-3 and V is TRBV5-8, with TRBD2 identical over 8 bases. The CDR3 totals 18 residues. With V trimmed by 4 bases and J by 5 bases, 18 bases remained unmatched. CDR1 is SGHTS and CDR2 is YDEGEE in the germline V gene. This chain's CDR3 is CASSLTPGGGQFGDTQYF. The CDR3 DNA reads as TGTGCCAGCAGCCTAACCCCCGGGGGGGGCCAGTTCGGAGATACGCAGTATTTT.

The rearrangement joins TRBV6-6 to TRBJ1-5; TRBD1 aligns across 8 bases. V gave up 4 bases and J gave up 3 bases; unmatched junction bases: 5. Per germline, CDR1 MNHNY and CDR2 SVGAGI (reference sequence). CDR3 length: 15 amino acids. The chain's CDR3 is CASSWMDRVNQPQHF. CDR3 nucleotide sequence: TGTGCCAGCAGTTGGATGGACAGGGTCAATCAGCCCCAGCATTTT.

This chain connects TRBV6-6 to TRBJ2-1; tentative D call: TRBD2 (5 bases). The CDR3 contains 16 residues. From germline, CDR1 is MNHNY and CDR2 SVGAGI (reference sequence). V lost 6 bases and J 4 bases, leaving 19 bases between the germline ends. The CDR3 sequence: CASRPQDGRGYNEQFF. CDR3 DNA: TGTGCCAGCAGACCCCAAGACGGACGAGGGTACAATGAGCAGTTCTTC.

The chain couples TRBV18 to TRBJ1-4; possible D gene TRBD1, 6 bases. V lost 6 bases, J lost 3 bases, and 17 bases lay in between. The germline V gene encodes CDR1 KGHSH and CDR2 LQKENI. CDR3 length: 16 amino acids. The CDR3 nucleotides are TGTGCCAGCTCCCATACGACCAGGGGTTCTAATGAAAAACTGTTTTTT. Residues: CASSHTTRGSNEKLFF.

The chain links TRBV5-1 to TRBJ2-1; 7 bases map to TRBD1. CDR3 length equals 16 residues. V gave up 5 bases and J gave up 0 bases; unmatched junction bases: 8. From germline, CDR1 is SGHRS and CDR2 YFSETQ. CDR3 in amino acids: CASSWWGQSSYNEQFF. DNA for the CDR3: TGCGCCAGCAGTTGGTGGGGACAGTCCTCCTACAATGAGCAGTTCTTC.

The chain couples TRBV4-1 to TRBJ1-5; tentatively, D is TRBD1 (6 bases). The CDR3 contains 18 residues. Germline V gene lookup returns CDR1 MGHRA and CDR2 YSYEKL. V lost 0 bases and J lost 1, with 16 bases in between. The chain's CDR3 is CASSQDPFQGPSNQPQHF. CDR3 nucleotide sequence: TGCGCCAGCAGCCAAGATCCATTCCAGGGGCCGAGCAATCAGCCCCAGCATTTT.

The chain is built from TRBV2 and TRBJ2-7; TRBD1 aligns across 9 bases. This CDR3 contains 15 residues. Germline V gene lookup returns CDR1 SNHLY and CDR2 FYNNEI. V gave up 6 bases and J gave up 9 bases; unmatched junction bases: 15. Here the CDR3 reads CASRAGTGSLMRQYF. The CDR3 DNA reads as TGTGCCAGCAGGGCCGGGACAGGGTCCCTCATGCGGCAGTACTTC.